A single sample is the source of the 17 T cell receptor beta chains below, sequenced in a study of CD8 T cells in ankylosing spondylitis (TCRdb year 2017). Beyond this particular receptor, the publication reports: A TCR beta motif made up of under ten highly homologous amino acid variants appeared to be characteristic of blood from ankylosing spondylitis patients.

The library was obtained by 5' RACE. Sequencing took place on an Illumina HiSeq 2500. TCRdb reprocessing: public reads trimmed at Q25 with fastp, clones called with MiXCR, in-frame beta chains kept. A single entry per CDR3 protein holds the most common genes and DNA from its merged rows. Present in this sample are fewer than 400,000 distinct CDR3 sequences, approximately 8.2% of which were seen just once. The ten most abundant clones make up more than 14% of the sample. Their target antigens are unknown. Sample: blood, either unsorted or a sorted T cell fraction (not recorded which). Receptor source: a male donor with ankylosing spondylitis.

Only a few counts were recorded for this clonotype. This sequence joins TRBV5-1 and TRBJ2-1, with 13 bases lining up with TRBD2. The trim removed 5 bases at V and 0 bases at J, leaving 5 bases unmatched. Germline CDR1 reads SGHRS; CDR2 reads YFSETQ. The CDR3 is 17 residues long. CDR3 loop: CASSHGLAGVSYNEQFF. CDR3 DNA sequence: TGCGCCAGCAGTCACGGACTAGCGGGAGTCTCCTACAATGAGCAGTTCTTC.

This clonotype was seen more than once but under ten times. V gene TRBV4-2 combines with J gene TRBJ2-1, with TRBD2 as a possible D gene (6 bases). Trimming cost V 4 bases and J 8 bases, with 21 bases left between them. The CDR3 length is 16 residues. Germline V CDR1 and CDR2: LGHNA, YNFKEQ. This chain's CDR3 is CASSPATGEGLYEQFF. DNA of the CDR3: TGTGCCAGCAGCCCAGCTACGGGAGAAGGCTTGTATGAGCAGTTCTTC.

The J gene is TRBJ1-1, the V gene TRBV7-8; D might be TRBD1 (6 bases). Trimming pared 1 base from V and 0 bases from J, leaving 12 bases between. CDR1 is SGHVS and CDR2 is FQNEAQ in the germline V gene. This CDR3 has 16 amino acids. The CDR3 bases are TGTGCCAGCAGCTTAGAGGGGGGGGGCTTGAACACTGAAGCTTTCTTT. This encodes CASSLEGGGLNTEAFF. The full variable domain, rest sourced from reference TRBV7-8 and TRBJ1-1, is GAGVSQSPRYKVAKRGQDVALRCDPISGHVSLFWYQQALGQGPEFLTYFQNEAQLDKSGLPSDRFFAERPEGSVSTLKIQRTQQEDSAVYLCASSLEGGGLNTEAFFGQGTRLTVV.

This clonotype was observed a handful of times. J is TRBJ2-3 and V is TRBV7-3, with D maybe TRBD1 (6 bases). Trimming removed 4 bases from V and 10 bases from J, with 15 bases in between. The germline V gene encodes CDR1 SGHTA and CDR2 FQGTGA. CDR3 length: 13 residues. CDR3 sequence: CASSSTRGSAQYF. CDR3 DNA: TGTGCCAGCAGCTCTACCAGGGGTAGCGCGCAGTATTTT. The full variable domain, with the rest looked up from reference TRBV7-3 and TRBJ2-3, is GAGVSQTPSNKVTEKGKYVELRCDPISGHTALYWYRQSLGQGPEFLIYFQGTGAADDSGLPNDRFFAVRPEGSVSTLKIQRTERGDSAVYLCASSSTRGSAQYFGPGTRLTVL.

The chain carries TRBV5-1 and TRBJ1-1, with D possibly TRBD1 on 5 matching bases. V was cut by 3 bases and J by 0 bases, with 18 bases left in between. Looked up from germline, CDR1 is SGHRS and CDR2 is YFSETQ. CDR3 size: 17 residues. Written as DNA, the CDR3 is TGCGCCAGCAGCTCCGGTTCAGGGAGCTATCTGAACACTGAAGCTTTCTTT. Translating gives CASSSGSGSYLNTEAFF. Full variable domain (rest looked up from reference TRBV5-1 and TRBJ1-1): KAGVTQTPRYLIKTRGQQVTLSCSPISGHRSVSWYQQTPGQGLQFLFEYFSETQRNKGNFPGRFSGRQFSNSRSEMNVSTLELGDSALYLCASSSGSGSYLNTEAFFGQGTRLTVV.

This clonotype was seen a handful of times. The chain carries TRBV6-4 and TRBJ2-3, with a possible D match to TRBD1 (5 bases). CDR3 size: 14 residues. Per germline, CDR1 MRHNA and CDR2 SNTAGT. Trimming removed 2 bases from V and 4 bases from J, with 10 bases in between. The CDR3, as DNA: TGTGCCAGCAGTGACGGTGGGGCCTCAGATACGCAGTATTTT. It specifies CASSDGGASDTQYF.

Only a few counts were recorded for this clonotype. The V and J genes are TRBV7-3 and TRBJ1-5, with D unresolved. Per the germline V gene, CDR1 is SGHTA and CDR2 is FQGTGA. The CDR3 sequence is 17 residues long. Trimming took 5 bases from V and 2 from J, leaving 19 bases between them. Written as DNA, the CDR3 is TGTGCCAGCAGCCATTTAGGGCCGGGAACATGCAATCAGCCCCAGCATTTT. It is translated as CASSHLGPGTCNQPQHF.

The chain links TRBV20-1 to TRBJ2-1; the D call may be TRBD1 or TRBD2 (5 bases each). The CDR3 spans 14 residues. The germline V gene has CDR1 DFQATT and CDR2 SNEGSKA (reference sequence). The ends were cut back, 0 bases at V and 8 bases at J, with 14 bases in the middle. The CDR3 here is CSARDRDRSDEQFF. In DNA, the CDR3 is TGCAGTGCTAGAGATAGGGACCGGTCGGATGAGCAGTTCTTC.

The CDR3 loop reads CASSPKAGSYNEQFF. The CDR3 DNA is TGTGCCAGCAGTCCGAAGGCGGGCTCCTACAATGAGCAGTTCTTC. The chain recombines TRBV28 with TRBJ2-1, with a possible D match to TRBD2 (5 bases). The CDR3 is made up of 15 amino acids. Trimming removed 5 bases at V and 0 bases at J, with 11 bases between. Germline V CDR1 and CDR2: MDHEN, SYDVKM.

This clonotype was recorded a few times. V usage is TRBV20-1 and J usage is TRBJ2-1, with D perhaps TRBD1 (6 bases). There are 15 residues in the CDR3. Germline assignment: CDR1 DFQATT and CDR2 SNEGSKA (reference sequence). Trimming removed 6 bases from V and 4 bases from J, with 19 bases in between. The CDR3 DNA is TGCAGTGCCAACAACGGCGGACAGAGTTACAATGAGCAGTTCTTC. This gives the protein CSANNGGQSYNEQFF.

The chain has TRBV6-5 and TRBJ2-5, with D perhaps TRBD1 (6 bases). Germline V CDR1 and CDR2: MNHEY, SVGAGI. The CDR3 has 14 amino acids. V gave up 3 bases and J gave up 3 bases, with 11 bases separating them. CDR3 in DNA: TGTGCCAGCAGTTATCCGGACAGAAAAGAGACCCAGTACTTC. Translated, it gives CASSYPDRKETQYF.

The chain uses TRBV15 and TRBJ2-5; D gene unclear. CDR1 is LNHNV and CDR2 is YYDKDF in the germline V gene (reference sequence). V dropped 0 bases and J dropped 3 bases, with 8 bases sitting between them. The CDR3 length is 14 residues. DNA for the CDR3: TGTGCCACCAGCAGAGACATTGGAAAAGAGACCCAGTACTTC. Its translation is CATSRDIGKETQYF.

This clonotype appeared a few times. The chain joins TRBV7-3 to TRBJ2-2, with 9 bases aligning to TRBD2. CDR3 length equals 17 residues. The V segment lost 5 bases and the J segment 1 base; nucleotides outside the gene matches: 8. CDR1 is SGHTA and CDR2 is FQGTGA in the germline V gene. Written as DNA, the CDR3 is TGTGCCAGCAGCCGCGGAAAGACTAGCGGGAACACCGGGGAGCTGTTTTTT. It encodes CASSRGKTSGNTGELFF.

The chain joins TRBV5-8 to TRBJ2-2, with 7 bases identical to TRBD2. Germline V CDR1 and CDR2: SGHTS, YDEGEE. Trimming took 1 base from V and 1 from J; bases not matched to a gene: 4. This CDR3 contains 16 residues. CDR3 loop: CASSLFREVNTGELFF. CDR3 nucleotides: TGTGCCAGCAGCTTGTTCCGGGAGGTGAACACCGGGGAGCTGTTTTTT.

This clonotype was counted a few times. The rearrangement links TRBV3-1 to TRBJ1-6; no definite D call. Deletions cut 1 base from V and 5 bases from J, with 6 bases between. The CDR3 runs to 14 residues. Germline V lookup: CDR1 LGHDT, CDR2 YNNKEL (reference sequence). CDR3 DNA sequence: TGTGCCAGCAGCCAAGGGAATAATAATTCACCCCTCCACTTT. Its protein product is CASSQGNNNSPLHF.

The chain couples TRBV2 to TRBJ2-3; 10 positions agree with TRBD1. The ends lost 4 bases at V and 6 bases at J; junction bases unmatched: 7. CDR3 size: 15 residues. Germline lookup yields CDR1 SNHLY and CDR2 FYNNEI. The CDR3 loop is CASSVDRGGHDTQYF. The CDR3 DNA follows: TGTGCCAGCAGTGTGGACAGGGGGGGACATGATACGCAGTATTTT.

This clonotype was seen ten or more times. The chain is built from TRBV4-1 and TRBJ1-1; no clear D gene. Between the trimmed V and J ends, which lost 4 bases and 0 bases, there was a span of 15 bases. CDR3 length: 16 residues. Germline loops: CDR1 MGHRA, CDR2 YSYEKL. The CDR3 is CASSLGLARVNTEAFF. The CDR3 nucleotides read TGCGCCAGCAGCCTGGGTCTCGCGCGGGTGAACACTGAAGCTTTCTTT.